One and the same sample provided the 7 T cell receptor beta chains below, sequenced in a study of T cell repertoires in cytomegalovirus infection. Their cognate antigens are unknown. From the reads, TCRdb called clonotypes with MiXCR, one entry per CDR3 protein. The sample has under 850,000 distinct CDR3 sequences, around 30% seen once; the top ten hold over 15%. The sequencing here drew on cultured PBMCs, taken from culture after CMV antigen stimulation. All receptors come from a human donor in good health (CMV status not recorded). Some clones in this sample may be carry-over from other donors' samples.

This clonotype was seen ten or more times. The rearrangement links TRBV7-9 to TRBJ2-7; 9 bases are a match to TRBD2. Germline V gene sequence: CDR1 SEHNR, CDR2 FQNEAQ (reference sequence). V lost 5 bases and J lost 0; bases outside the gene matches: 17. The CDR3 length is 19 residues. The CDR3: CASSPRPRLAAVSSYEQYF. The CDR3 nucleotides read TGTGCCAGCAGCCCGAGGCCGAGACTAGCGGCCGTTAGCTCCTACGAGCAGTACTTC.

The rearrangement links TRBV20-1 to TRBJ2-5; the match to TRBD2 covers 7 bases. The CDR3 is 15 amino acids. Trimming at V came to 6 bases and at J to 1 base, leaving 11 bases not matched to a gene. Germline-derived CDR1 and CDR2 are DFQATT and SNEGSKA (reference sequence). CDR3: CSAPVASGVQETQYF. CDR3 DNA: TGCAGTGCCCCCGTGGCGAGCGGGGTCCAAGAGACCCAGTACTTC.

The V call is TRBV12-3 or TRBV12-4, the J call TRBJ2-2; D gene uncertain. This CDR3 spans 16 amino acids. V lost 1 base to trimming and J lost 3 bases, with 12 bases between them. The CDR3 loop reads CASSLEGWGDTGELFF. CDR3 DNA: TGTGCCAGCAGTTTAGAGGGTTGGGGTGACACCGGGGAGCTGTTTTTT.

This clonotype was recorded a few times. The chain uses TRBV29-1 and TRBJ2-3, with 7 bases matching TRBD1. Per germline, CDR1 SQVTM and CDR2 ANQGSEA. There are 15 residues in the CDR3. Unmatched junction bases numbered 15, after V lost 4 bases and J lost 8 bases. In nucleotides, the CDR3 is TGCAGCGTTGTTCCCGGGACAGCGACTTCCGTTACGCAGTATTTT. Translation gives CSVVPGTATSVTQYF.

This clonotype was picked up many times. V usage is TRBV7-2 and J usage is TRBJ1-6; the D gene is possibly TRBD1 (6 bases). Germline V CDR1 and CDR2: SGHTA, FQGNSA. The CDR3 runs 15 residues. Trimming left V 3 bases short and J 10 bases short, with 16 bases between. CDR3 DNA: TGTGCCAGCAGCTTTCTTCAAAGGGGGACCTCACCCCTCCACTTT. Translated: CASSFLQRGTSPLHF.

J is TRBJ2-7 and V is TRBV12-3 or TRBV12-4; D not certain. With 5 bases removed from V and 2 bases from J, the gap between germline ends came to 10 bases. CDR3 size: 13 residues. Written as DNA, the CDR3 is TGTGCCAGCAGTACCTACCTCGCCTACGAGCAGTACTTC. Translated, it gives CASSTYLAYEQYF.

This clonotype has just a few counts. This chain connects TRBV6-2 or TRBV6-3 to TRBJ1-1; D call uncertain. This CDR3 spans 15 amino acids. The V gene lost 5 bases and the J gene lost 6 bases, with 19 bases spanning the gap. Germline V gives CDR1 MNHEY, CDR2 SVGEGT. DNA of the CDR3: TGTGCCAGCAGTCATCCCCTAGCGGAGGGCTCTGAAGCTTTCTTT. Its translation: CASSHPLAEGSEAFF.